These 21 T cell receptor beta chains share one sample of origin, sequenced in a study of blood T cell repertoires in COVID-19. Clones were sequenced by immunoSEQ multiplex PCR, and TCRdb holds only the in-frame ones, with some missing. The sample contains 300,000 to 350,000 clones, roughly 91% of which appear only once. The sample comprised PBMCs or T cells enriched from blood (not recorded which). The receptors were sampled from a young woman who had recovered from COVID-19.

This rearrangement joins TRBV2 to TRBJ2-3; TRBD2 matches at 12 bases. Germline values: CDR1 SNHLY, CDR2 FYNNEI. Trimming took 6 bases from V and 2 from J; bases not matched to a gene: 6. The CDR3 spans 16 residues. CDR3 protein: CASRRLAGDVTDTQYF. The CDR3 DNA sequence: TGTGCCAGCAGAAGACTAGCGGGAGATGTCACAGATACGCAGTATTTT.

The rearrangement joins TRBV7-9 to TRBJ1-2; possibly TRBD1 for D (5 bases). Germline CDR1 and CDR2: SEHNR and FQNEAQ (reference sequence). Trimming removed 0 bases at V and 1 base at J, with 12 bases between. CDR3 length equals 16 residues. The CDR3 DNA is TGTGCCAGCAGCTTAGCCTGGGCAGGGAATAACTATGGCTACACCTTC. Amino acid sequence: CASSLAWAGNNYGYTF.

The chain combines TRBV19 with TRBJ2-1; unclear D gene. Per germline, CDR1 LNHDA and CDR2 SQIVND (reference sequence). The CDR3 extends over 14 amino acids. Trimming removed 4 bases from V and 0 bases from J, with 7 bases in between. Here the CDR3 reads CASSRDGSYNEQFF. The CDR3 DNA reads TGTGCCAGTAGTAGAGACGGCTCCTACAATGAGCAGTTCTTC.

The chain is built from TRBV30 and TRBJ1-4, with no clear D. Germline V gene lookup returns CDR1 GTSNPN and CDR2 SVGIG (reference sequence). Trimming stripped 0 bases from V and 8 bases from J, with 7 bases between. This CDR3 spans 12 amino acids. CDR3 nucleotide sequence: TGTGCCTGGAGTGTACTCGGGGAAAAACTGTTTTTT. Translated, it gives CAWSVLGEKLFF.

The V call is TRBV6-5, the J call TRBJ1-6, with D hard to call. Germline V gene sequence: CDR1 MNHEY, CDR2 SVGAGI. The length of the CDR3 is 15 residues. Trimming pared 6 bases from V and 5 bases from J, leaving 14 bases between. Here the CDR3 reads CASRFSDVHNSPLHF. CDR3 nucleotide sequence: TGTGCCAGCAGGTTTTCAGATGTTCATAATTCACCCCTCCACTTT.

The chain combines TRBV10-3 with TRBJ2-4, with TRBD2 matching 7 bases. V shed 1 base and J 2 bases; nucleotides not matched to a gene: 2. Germline CDR1 ENHRY, CDR2 SYGVKD. This CDR3 has 15 residues. The chain's CDR3 is CAISEWRETKNIQYF. CDR3 DNA: TGTGCCATCAGTGAGTGGCGGGAGACCAAAAACATTCAGTACTTC.

The table lists this clone with a count of one. The CDR3 region has the DNA TGTGCCAGCAGTCTAGGACAGGGTGGGCCCCTCAATGAAAAACTGTTTTTT. It is translated as CASSLGQGGPLNEKLFF. The chain combines TRBV28 with TRBJ1-4; 8 bases are a match to TRBD1. V was pared by 5 bases and J by 5 bases, with 13 bases of the junction left unmatched. This CDR3 has 17 residues. The V gene's germline CDR1 is MDHEN and CDR2 SYDVKM. The entire variable domain, with the rest obtained from reference TRBV28 and TRBJ1-4, is as follows: DVKVTQSSRYLVKRTGEKVFLECVQDMDHENMFWYRQDPGLGLRLIYFSYDVKMKEKGDIPEGYSVSREKKERFSLILESASTNQTSMYLCASSLGQGGPLNEKLFFGSGTQLSVL.

This chain links TRBV10-3 with TRBJ2-7, with TRBD2 as a possible D gene (5 bases). Germline V lookup: CDR1 ENHRY, CDR2 SYGVKD. There are 13 residues in the CDR3. Trimming left V 0 bases short and J 6 bases short, with 9 bases between. CDR3 DNA: TGTGCCATCAGTGAGTCGCGAGGGCTCGAGCAGTACTTC. Residues: CAISESRGLEQYF.

The V gene is TRBV19, the J gene TRBJ2-2; 8 positions agree with TRBD2. V shed 4 bases and J 5 bases; nucleotides not matched to a gene: 6. Germline V CDR1 and CDR2: LNHDA, SQIVND (reference sequence). CDR3 length equals 15 residues. The DNA for the CDR3 is TGTGCCAGTAGTAGGCAGCGGGAGAATACCGGGGAGCTGTTTTTT. Translated: CASSRQRENTGELFF.

The count of this clone is one. The V gene is TRBV5-1, the J gene TRBJ1-2; weak D call: TRBD1 (5 bases). Trimming took 0 bases from V and 4 from J, leaving 10 bases between them. The V gene's germline CDR1 is SGHRS and CDR2 YFSETQ. The CDR3 has 14 residues. CDR3 amino acids: CASSLGDLVYGYTF. In nucleotides, the CDR3 is TGCGCCAGCAGCTTGGGGGACTTAGTCTATGGCTACACCTTC.

In its sample, this clone was seen a few times. This chain uses TRBV3-1 (or the pseudogene TRBV3-2) with TRBJ1-2; 7 nucleotides agree with TRBD1. The CDR3 is made up of 14 amino acids. Losses at the gene ends were 1 base for V and 8 bases for J; bases not matched to a gene: 7. Germline V gives CDR1 LGHDT, CDR2 YNNKEL (reference sequence). The CDR3 sequence is CASSQGQGVGGYTF. CDR3 bases: TGTGCCAGCAGCCAAGGGCAGGGGGTAGGAGGCTACACCTTC.

This clone showed up just a few times. This sequence joins TRBV28 and TRBJ1-6, with 7 bases lining up with TRBD1. There are 15 residues in the CDR3. Per the germline V gene, CDR1 is MDHEN and CDR2 is SYDVKM. V lost 5 bases and J lost 9; bases outside the gene matches: 10. The CDR3 reads CASSPLSRDSSPLHF. The CDR3 DNA sequence: TGTGCCAGCAGTCCACTATCCCGGGACAGTTCACCCCTCCACTTT. Together with reference TRBV28 and TRBJ1-6, the CDR3 gives the full variable domain: DVKVTQSSRYLVKRTGEKVFLECVQDMDHENMFWYRQDPGLGLRLIYFSYDVKMKEKGDIPEGYSVSREKKERFSLILESASTNQTSMYLCASSPLSRDSSPLHFGNGTRLTVT.

This clone has just one count. The chain joins TRBV19 to TRBJ1-2; tentative D call: TRBD1 (5 bases). Trimming shortened V by 0 bases and J by 3 bases, and 17 bases separated the two germline ends. This CDR3 region has 17 residues. Germline values: CDR1 LNHDA, CDR2 SQIVND (reference sequence). The CDR3 spells CASSIEMETVHHYGYTF. The CDR3 bases are TGTGCCAGTAGTATAGAAATGGAGACAGTGCACCACTATGGCTACACCTTC.

The V and J genes are TRBV28 and TRBJ2-7; D remains ambiguous. CDR1 and CDR2 (germline): MDHEN, SYDVKM. The CDR3 is 12 residues long. Trimming pared 3 bases from V and 1 base from J, leaving 4 bases between. CDR3 nucleotides: TGTGCCAGCAGTTTGACTTCCTACGAGCAGTACTTC. Translation gives CASSLTSYEQYF.

The chain uses TRBV7-2 and TRBJ1-1; D is unclear. The V end was cut by 1 base, the J end by 1 base, with 10 bases between. This CDR3 has 15 amino acids. CDR1 and CDR2 (germline): SGHTA, FQGNSA. The CDR3 region has the DNA TGTGCCAGCAGCTTAGGCTACTACAAGAACACTGAAGCTTTCTTT. Protein product: CASSLGYYKNTEAFF.

The chain joins TRBV19 to TRBJ1-2, with a possible D match to TRBD1 (5 bases). Trimming shortened V by 0 bases and J by 7 bases, and 15 bases separated the two germline ends. The CDR3 consists of 15 residues. Germline V CDR1 and CDR2: LNHDA, SQIVND (reference sequence). The DNA of the CDR3 is TGTGCCAGTAGTATAGACAGGGATACGTCTCGTGGCTACACCTTC. It translates to CASSIDRDTSRGYTF.

The chain is built from TRBV27 and TRBJ1-1; 10 nucleotides match TRBD1. The CDR3 has 15 amino acids. Germline values: CDR1 MNHEY, CDR2 SMNVEV (reference sequence). The V and J ends lost 5 bases and 8 bases, in that order; junction bases with no gene match: 11. CDR3 loop: CASSPRTGGLSEAFF. The CDR3 nucleotides are TGTGCCAGCAGTCCGAGGACAGGGGGGCTGAGCGAAGCTTTCTTT.

This clone appeared a single time. The chain recombines TRBV10-3 with TRBJ2-7; TRBD2 agrees at 13 bases. CDR1 is ENHRY, CDR2 SYGVKD, per germline. The CDR3 length is 17 residues. Trimming took 6 bases from V and 4 from J; bases not matched to a gene: 12. This chain's CDR3 is CAIRSGTSGANLYEQYF. The CDR3 region has the DNA TGTGCCATCAGGTCCGGGACTAGCGGGGCAAACTTATACGAGCAGTACTTC.

This chain links TRBV19 with TRBJ2-7; 13 positions agree with TRBD2. V was pared by 5 bases and J by 4 bases, with 8 bases of the junction left unmatched. Per germline, CDR1 LNHDA and CDR2 SQIVND (reference sequence). The CDR3 runs to 16 residues. The CDR3 here is CASSSRTSGRHYEQYF. CDR3 DNA: TGTGCCAGTAGTTCCCGGACTAGCGGGAGACATTACGAGCAGTACTTC.

V and J are TRBV6-2 or TRBV6-3 and TRBJ1-2; the D is unclear. This CDR3 has 13 amino acids. V was cut by 5 bases and J by 0 bases, with 7 bases left in between. Germline V gives CDR1 MNHEY, CDR2 SVGEGT. In DNA form, the CDR3 reads TGTGCCAGCAGTCCACTGCCTAACTATGGCTACACCTTC. It is translated as CASSPLPNYGYTF.

The V call is TRBV10-1, the J call TRBJ2-3; D unclear. Germline CDR1 reads WNHNN; CDR2 reads SYGVQD (reference sequence). V lost 0 bases and J lost 6, with 10 bases in between. The CDR3 contains 14 residues. CDR3 nucleotides: TGCGCCAGCAGTGAGTCACGGCGAGGCGATACGCAGTATTTT. Translated: CASSESRRGDTQYF.